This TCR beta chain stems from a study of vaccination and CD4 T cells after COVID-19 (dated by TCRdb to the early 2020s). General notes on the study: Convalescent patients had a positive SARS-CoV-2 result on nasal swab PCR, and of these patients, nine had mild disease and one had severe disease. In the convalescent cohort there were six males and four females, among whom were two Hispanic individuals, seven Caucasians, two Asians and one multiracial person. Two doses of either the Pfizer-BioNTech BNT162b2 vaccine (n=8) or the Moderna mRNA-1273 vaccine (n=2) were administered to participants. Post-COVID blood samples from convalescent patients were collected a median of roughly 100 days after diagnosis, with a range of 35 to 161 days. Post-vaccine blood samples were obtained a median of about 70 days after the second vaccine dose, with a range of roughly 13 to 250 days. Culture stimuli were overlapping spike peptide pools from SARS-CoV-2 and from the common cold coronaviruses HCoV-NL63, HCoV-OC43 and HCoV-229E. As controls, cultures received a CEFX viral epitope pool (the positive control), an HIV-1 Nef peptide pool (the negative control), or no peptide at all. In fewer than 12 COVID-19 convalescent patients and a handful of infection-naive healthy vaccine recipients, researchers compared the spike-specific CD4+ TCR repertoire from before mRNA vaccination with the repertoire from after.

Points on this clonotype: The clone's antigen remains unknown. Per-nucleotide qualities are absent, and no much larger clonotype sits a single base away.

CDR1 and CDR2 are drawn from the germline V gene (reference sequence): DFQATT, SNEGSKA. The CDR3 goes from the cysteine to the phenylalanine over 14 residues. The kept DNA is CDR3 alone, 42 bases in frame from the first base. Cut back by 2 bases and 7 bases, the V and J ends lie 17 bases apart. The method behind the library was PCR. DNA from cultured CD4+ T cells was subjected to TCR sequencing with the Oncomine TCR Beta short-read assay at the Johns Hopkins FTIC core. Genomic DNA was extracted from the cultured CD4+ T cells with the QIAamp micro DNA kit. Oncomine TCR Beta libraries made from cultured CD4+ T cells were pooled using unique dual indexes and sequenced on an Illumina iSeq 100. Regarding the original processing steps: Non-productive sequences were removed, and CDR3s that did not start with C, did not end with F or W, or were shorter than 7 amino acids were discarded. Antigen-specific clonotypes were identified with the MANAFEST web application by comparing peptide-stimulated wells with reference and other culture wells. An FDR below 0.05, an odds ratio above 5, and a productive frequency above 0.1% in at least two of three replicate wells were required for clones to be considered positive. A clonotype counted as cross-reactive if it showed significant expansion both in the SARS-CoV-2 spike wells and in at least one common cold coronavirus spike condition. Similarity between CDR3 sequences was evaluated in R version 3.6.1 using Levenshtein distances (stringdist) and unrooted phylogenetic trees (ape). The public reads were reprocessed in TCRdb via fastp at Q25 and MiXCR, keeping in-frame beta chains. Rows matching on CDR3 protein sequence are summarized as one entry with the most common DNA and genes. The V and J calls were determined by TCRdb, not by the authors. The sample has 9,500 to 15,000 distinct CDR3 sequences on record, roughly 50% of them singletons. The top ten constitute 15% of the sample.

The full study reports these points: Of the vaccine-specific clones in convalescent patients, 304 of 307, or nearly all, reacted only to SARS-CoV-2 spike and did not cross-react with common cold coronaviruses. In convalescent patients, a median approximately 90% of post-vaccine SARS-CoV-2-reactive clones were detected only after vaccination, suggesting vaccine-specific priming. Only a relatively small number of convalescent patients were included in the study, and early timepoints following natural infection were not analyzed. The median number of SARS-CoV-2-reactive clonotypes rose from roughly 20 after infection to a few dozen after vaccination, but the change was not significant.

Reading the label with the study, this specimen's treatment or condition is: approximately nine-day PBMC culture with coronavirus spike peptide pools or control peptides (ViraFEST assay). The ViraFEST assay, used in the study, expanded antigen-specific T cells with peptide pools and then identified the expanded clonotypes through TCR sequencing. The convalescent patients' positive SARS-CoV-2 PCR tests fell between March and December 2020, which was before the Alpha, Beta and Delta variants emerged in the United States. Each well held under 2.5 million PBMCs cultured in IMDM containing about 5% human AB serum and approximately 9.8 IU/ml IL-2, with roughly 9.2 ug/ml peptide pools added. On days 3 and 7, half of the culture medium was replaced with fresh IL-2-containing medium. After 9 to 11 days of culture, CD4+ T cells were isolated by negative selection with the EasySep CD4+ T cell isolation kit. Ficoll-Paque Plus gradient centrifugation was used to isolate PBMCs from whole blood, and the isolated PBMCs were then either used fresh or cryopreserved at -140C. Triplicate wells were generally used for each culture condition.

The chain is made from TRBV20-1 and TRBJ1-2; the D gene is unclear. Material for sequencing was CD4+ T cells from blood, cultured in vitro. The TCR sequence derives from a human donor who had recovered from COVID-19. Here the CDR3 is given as CSARPSGDVGGYTF. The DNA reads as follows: TGCAGTGCTAGACCCTCCGGAGACGTAGGTGGCTACACCTTC.